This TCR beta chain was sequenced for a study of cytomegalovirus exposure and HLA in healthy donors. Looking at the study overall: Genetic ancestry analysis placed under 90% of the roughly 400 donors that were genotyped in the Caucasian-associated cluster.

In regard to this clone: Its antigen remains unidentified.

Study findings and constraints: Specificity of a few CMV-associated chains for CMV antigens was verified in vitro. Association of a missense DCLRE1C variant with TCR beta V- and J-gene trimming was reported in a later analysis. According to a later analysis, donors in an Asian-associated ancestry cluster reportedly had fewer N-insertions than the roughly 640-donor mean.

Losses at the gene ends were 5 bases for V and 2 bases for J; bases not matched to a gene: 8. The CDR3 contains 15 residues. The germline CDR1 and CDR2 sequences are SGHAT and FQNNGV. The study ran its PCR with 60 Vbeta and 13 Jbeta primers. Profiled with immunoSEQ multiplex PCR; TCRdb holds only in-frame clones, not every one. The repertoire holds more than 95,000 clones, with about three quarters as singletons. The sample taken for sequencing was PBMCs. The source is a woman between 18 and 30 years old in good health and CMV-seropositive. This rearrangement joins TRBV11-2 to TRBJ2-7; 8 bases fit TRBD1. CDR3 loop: CASSLLRTGTYEQYF. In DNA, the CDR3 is TGTGCCAGCAGCCTACTCCGGACAGGGACCTACGAGCAGTACTTC.